This TCR beta chain was observed in a study of blood T cells in healthy people across ages. Study results and limitations: A conclusive naive versus antigen-experienced comparison was prevented by the unsorted PBMCs.

From germline, CDR1 is SGDLS and CDR2 YYNGEE. The CDR3 is made up of 12 amino acids. Primers used in a second PCR of roughly 7 to 11 cycles were a sample-barcoded 5' primer and a J-beta primer mix. Every sample returned 2.5 million or more CDR3-containing paired-end reads. A single record per CDR3 protein comes from TCRdb applying MiXCR to the 5' RACE reads. Of 750,000 to 950,000 distinct CDR3 sequences in the sample, less than 70% were seen once. This clonotype was detected once. What it recognizes is unknown. Sequence at one end of the junction differs from germline and may be a read error. The J gene is TRBJ1-2, the V gene TRBV9; D is uncertain. The specimen sequenced was blood. The receptor was isolated from an elderly man in good health. CDR3 coding DNA: TGTGTCAGCTTCAAGGGAGCAGGTGGCTACACCTTC. This encodes CVSFKGAGGYTF.